This T cell receptor beta chain was recovered during a study of response to subunit inactivated influenza vaccine. Study findings and constraints: With each seasonal influenza vaccination, the authors suggested, few new T cells are recruited.

The V gene end was trimmed by 5 bases and the J gene end by 6 bases; junction bases not matched to a gene: 10. Germline CDR1 and CDR2: MDHEN and SYDVKM. This CDR3 has 15 residues. On this clonotype: The antigen remains unidentified.

A single record per CDR3 protein comes from TCRdb applying MiXCR to the RT-PCR reads. The sample carries under 500,000 distinct CDR3 sequences, roughly 9.8% recorded once. This clonotype was sampled from a man between 50 and 59 years old who received an inactivated influenza vaccine. The sample consisted of PBMCs from blood, taken around seven weeks after vaccination. The V and J genes are TRBV28 and TRBJ2-1, with 7 bases identical to TRBD1. Here the CDR3 reads CASSPGTEYRNEQFF. In DNA form, the CDR3 reads TGTGCCAGCAGTCCCGGGACAGAGTACCGCAATGAGCAGTTCTTC.